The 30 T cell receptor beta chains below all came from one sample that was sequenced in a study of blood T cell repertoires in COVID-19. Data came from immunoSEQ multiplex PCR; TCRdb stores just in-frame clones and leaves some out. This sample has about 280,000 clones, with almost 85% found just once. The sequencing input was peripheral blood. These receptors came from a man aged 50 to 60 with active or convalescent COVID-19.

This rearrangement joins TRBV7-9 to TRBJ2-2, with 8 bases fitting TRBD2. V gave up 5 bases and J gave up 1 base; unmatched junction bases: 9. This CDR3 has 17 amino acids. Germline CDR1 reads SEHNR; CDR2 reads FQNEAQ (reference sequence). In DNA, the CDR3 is TGTGCCAGCAGCCAGAGACTAGCGCTATTGAACACCGGGGAGCTGTTTTTT. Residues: CASSQRLALLNTGELFF.

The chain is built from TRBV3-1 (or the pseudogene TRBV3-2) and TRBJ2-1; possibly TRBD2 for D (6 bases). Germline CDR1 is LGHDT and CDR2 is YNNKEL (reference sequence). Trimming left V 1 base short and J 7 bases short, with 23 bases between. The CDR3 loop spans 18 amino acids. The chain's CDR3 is CASSQASTRALSGNEQFF. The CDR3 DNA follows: TGTGCCAGCAGCCAAGCCTCGACTAGAGCCTTATCTGGAAATGAGCAGTTCTTC.

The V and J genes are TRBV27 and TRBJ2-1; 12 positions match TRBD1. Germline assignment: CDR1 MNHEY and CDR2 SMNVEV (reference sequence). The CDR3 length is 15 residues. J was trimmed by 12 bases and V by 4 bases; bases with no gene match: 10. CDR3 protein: CASSYGGTGGAGQFF. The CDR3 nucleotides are TGTGCCAGCAGTTACGGCGGGACAGGGGGCGCAGGGCAGTTCTTC.

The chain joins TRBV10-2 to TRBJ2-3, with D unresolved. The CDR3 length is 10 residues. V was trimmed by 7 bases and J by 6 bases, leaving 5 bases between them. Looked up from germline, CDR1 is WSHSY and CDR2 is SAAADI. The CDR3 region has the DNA TGCGCCAGCATGGAGGATACGCAGTATTTT. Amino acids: CASMEDTQYF.

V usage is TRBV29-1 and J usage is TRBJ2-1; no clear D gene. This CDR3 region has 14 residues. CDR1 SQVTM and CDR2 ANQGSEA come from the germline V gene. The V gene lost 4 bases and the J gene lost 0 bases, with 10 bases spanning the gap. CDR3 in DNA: TGCAGCGTTGGAAGACTCCACTCCTACAATGAGCAGTTCTTC. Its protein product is CSVGRLHSYNEQFF.

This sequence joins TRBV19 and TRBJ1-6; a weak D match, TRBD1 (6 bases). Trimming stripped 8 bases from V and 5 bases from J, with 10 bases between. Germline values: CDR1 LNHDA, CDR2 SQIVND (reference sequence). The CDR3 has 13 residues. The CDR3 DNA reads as TGTGCCAGTGGGACAACCAATAATTCACCCCTCCACTTT. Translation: CASGTTNNSPLHF.

The CDR3 loop reads CASSLGTSGRAIGNEQFF. In DNA, the CDR3 is TGCGCCAGCAGCTTGGGGACTAGCGGGAGGGCCATAGGCAATGAGCAGTTCTTC. The chain uses TRBV5-1 and TRBJ2-1, with TRBD2 matching over 15 bases. Germline-derived CDR1 and CDR2 are SGHRS and YFSETQ. The CDR3 is made up of 18 amino acids. The V segment lost 0 bases and the J segment 6 bases; nucleotides outside the gene matches: 7.

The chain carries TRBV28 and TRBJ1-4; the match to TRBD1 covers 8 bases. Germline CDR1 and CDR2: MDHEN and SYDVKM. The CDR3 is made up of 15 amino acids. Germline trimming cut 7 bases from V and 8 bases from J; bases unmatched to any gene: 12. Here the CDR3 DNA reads TGTGCCAGCACCTTCCTGTCAGGGGGCAGCGAAAAACTGTTTTTT. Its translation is CASTFLSGGSEKLFF.

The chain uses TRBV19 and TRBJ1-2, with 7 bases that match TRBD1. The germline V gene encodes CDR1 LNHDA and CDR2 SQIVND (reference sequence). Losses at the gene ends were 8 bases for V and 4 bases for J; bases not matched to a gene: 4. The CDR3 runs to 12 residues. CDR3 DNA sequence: TGTGCCAGTCGGGCAGGGGGCTATGGCTACACCTTC. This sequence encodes CASRAGGYGYTF.

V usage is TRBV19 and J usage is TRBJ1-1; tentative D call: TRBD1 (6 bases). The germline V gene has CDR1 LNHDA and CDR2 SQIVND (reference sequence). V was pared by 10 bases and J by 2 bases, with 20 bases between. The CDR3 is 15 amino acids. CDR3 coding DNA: TGTGCCACCGTCTCCGTCGGGACACATAACACTGAAGCTTTCTTT. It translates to CATVSVGTHNTEAFF.

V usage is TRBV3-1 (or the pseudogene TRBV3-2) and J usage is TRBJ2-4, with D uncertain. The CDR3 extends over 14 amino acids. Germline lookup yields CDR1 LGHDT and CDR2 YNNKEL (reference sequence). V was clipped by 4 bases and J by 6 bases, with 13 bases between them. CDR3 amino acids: CASSRKSAGNIQYF. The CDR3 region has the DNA TGTGCCAGCAGCCGAAAATCAGCAGGAAACATTCAGTACTTC.

The CDR3 is CASSIQGAIRNEQFF. The CDR3 DNA sequence: TGTGCCAGTAGTATTCAGGGGGCGATTAGGAATGAGCAGTTCTTC. This rearrangement joins TRBV19 to TRBJ2-1; 8 bases align to TRBD1. The CDR3 totals 15 residues. Germline V gene sequence: CDR1 LNHDA, CDR2 SQIVND (reference sequence). Unmatched junction bases numbered 8, after V lost 3 bases and J lost 7 bases. Using reference TRBV19 and TRBJ2-1 for the parts outside the CDR3, the full variable domain is DGGITQSPKYLFRKEGQNVTLSCEQNLNHDAMYWYRQDPGQGLRLIYYSQIVNDFQKGDIAEGYSVSREKKESFPLTVTSAQKNPTAFYLCASSIQGAIRNEQFFGPGTRLTVL.

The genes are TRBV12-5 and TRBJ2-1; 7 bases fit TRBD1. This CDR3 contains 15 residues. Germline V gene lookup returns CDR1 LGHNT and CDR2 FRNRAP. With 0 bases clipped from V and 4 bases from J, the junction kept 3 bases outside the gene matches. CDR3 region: CASGLVAGGYNEQFF. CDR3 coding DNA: TGTGCTAGTGGTTTGGTAGCAGGGGGTTACAATGAGCAGTTCTTC.

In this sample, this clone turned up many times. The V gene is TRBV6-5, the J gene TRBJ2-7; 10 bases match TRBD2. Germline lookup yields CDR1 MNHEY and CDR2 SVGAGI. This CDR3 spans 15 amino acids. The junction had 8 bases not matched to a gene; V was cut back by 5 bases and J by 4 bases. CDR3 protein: CASSPTAGGEYEQYF. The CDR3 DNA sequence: TGTGCCAGCAGTCCTACAGCGGGAGGGGAGTACGAGCAGTACTTC.

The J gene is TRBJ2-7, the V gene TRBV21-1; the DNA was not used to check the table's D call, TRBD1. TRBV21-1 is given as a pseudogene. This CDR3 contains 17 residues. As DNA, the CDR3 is TGTGCCAGCAGCATCGGACAGGGGGCTCTTTTCGGATACGAGCAGTACTTC. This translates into CASSIGQGALFGYEQYF.

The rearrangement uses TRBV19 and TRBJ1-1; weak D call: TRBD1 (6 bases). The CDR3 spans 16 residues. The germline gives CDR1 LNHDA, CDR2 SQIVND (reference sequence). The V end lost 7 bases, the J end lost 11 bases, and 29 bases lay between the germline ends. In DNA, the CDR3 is TGTGCCAGTACCCGAGGTGGGGATCTTGGGGGCATGAAGGCTTTCTTT. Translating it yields CASTRGGDLGGMKAFF. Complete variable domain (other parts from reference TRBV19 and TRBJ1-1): DGGITQSPKYLFRKEGQNVTLSCEQNLNHDAMYWYRQDPGQGLRLIYYSQIVNDFQKGDIAEGYSVSREKKESFPLTVTSAQKNPTAFYLCASTRGGDLGGMKAFFGQGTRLTVV.

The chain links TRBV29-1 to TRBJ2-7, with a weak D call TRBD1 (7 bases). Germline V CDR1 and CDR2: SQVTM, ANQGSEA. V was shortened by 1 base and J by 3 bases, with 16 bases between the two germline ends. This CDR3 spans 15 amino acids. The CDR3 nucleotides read TGCAGCGTTGAAGCCGCGGGACAGAGCTACTACGAGCAGTACTTC. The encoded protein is CSVEAAGQSYYEQYF.

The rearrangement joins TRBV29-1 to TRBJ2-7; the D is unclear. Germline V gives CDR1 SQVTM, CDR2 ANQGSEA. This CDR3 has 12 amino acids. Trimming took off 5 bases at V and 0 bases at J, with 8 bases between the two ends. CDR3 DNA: TGCAGCGTTCCAGTAAGCTCCTACGAGCAGTACTTC. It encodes CSVPVSSYEQYF.

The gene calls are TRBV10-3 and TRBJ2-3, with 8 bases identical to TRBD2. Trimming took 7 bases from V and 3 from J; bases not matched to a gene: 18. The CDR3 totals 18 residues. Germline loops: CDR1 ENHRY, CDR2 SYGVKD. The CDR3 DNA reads TGTGCCATCAAACTCGAGTTGGGGGCGGGAGGAGCGACAGATACGCAGTATTTT. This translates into CAIKLELGAGGATDTQYF.

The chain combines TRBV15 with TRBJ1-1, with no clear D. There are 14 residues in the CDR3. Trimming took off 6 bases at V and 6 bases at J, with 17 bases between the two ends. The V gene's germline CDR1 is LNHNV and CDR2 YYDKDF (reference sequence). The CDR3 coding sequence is TGTGCCACCAGTGGCGGGATCTTTGCCCCTGAAGCTTTCTTT. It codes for CATSGGIFAPEAFF. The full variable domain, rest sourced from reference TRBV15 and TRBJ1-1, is DAMVIQNPRYQVTQFGKPVTLSCSQTLNHNVMYWYQQKSSQAPKLLFHYYDKDFNNEADTPDNFQSRRPNTSFCFLDIRSPGLGDTAMYLCATSGGIFAPEAFFGQGTRLTVV.

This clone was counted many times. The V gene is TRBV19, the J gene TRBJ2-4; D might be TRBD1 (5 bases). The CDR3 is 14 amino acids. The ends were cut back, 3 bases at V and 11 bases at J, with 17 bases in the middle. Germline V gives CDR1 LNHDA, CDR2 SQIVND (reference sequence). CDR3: CASSISEQVWVQYF. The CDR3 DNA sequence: TGTGCCAGTAGTATCTCGGAACAGGTGTGGGTTCAGTACTTC.

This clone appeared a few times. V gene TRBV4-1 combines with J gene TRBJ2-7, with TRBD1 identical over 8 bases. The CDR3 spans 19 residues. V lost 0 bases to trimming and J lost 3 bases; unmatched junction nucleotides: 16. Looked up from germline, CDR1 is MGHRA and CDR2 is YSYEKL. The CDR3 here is CASSQDQEVAGGTYYEQYF. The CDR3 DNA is TGCGCCAGCAGCCAAGATCAGGAGGTTGCAGGGGGCACCTACTACGAGCAGTACTTC.

CDR3 coding DNA: TGTGCCTGGAGTGCCTACAGGGATGGAACCTTC. Residues: CAWSAYRDGTF. The chain is built from TRBV30 and TRBJ1-2, with D tentatively TRBD1 (6 bases). This CDR3 spans 11 amino acids. Germline V lookup: CDR1 GTSNPN, CDR2 SVGIG (reference sequence). Trimming shortened V by 1 base and J by 14 bases, and 14 bases separated the two germline ends.

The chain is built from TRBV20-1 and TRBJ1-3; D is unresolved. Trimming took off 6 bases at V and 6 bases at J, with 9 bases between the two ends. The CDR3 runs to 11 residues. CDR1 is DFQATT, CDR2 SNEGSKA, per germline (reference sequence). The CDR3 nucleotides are TGCAGTGCCTTACTATCAAACACCATATATTTT. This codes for CSALLSNTIYF.

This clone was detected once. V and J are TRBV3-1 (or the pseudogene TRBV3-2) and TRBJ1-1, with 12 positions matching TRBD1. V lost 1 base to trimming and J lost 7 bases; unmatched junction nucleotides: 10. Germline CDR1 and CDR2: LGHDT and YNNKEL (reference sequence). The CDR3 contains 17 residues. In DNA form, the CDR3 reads TGTGCCAGCAGCCAAGGGGGGCGGGACAGGGGGCGCCGTGAAGCTTTCTTT. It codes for CASSQGGRDRGRREAFF.

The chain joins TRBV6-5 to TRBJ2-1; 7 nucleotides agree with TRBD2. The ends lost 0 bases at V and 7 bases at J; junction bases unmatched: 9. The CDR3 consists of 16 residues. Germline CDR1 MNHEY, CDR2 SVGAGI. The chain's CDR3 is CASSYSNGRLGNEQFF. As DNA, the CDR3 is TGTGCCAGCAGTTACTCGAACGGGAGGCTTGGGAATGAGCAGTTCTTC.

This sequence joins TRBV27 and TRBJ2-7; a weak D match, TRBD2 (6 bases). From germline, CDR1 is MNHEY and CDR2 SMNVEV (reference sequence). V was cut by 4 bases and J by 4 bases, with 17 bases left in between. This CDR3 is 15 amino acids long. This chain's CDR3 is CASSYRGGVGYEQYF. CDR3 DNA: TGTGCCAGCAGTTATCGAGGCGGGGTGGGGTACGAGCAGTACTTC.

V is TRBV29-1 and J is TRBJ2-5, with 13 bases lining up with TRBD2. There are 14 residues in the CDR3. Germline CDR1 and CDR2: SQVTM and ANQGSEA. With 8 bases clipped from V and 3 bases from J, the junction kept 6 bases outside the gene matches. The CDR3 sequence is CSSWTSGSEETQYF. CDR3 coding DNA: TGCAGCTCTTGGACTAGCGGGAGTGAAGAGACCCAGTACTTC. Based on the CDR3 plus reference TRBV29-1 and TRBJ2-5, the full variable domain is SAVISQKPSRDICQRGTSLTIQCQVDSQVTMMFWYRQQPGQSLTLIATANQGSEATYESGFVIDKFPISRPNLTFSTLTVSNMSPEDSSIYLCSSWTSGSEETQYFGPGTRLLVL.

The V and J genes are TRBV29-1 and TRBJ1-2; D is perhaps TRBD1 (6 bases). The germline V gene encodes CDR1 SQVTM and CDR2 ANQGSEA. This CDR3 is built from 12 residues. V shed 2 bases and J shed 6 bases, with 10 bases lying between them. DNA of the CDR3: TGCAGCGTTGAAACAGGGTCGGATGGCTACACCTTC. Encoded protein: CSVETGSDGYTF.

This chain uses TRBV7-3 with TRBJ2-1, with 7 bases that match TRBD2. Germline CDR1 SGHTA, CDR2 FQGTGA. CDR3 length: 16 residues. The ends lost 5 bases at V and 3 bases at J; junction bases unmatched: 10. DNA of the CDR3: TGTGCCAGCAGCCCCACGGGGGGAGGTGGCTACAATGAGCAGTTCTTC. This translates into CASSPTGGGGYNEQFF.